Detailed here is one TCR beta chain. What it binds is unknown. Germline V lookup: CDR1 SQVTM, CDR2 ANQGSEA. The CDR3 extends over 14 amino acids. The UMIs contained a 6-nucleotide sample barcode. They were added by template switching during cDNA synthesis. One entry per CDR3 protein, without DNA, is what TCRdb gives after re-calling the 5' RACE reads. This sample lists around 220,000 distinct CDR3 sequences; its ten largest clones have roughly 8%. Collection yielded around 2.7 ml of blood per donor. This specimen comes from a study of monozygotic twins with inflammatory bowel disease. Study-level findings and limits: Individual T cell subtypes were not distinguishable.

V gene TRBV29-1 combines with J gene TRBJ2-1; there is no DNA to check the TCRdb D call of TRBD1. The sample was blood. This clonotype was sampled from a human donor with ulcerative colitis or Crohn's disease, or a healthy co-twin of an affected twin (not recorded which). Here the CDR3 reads CSVDGRGFENEQFF.